This TCR beta chain originates from a study of cytomegalovirus exposure and HLA in healthy donors. Study results and caveats: Being productive about 90% or about 30% of the time was typical of most TCR beta V segments in an earlier analysis.

Regarding this clone: No antigen is known for it.

Researchers ran the PCR with 60 Vbeta and 13 Jbeta primers. Per the authors' pipeline: Around 10 million of the about 80 million unique TCR beta chains counted in a later analysis were shared. Profiling relied on immunoSEQ multiplex PCR, and the TCRdb table lists in-frame clones only, not all of them. The DNA was the basis for D and trimming; V, J and clone size are from that table. The sample includes about 170,000 clones, roughly 70% seen only once; the top ten take 2.5% to 3%. V trimming: 0 bases; J trimming: 4 bases; junction bases outside the gene matches: 17. The CDR3 covers 20 residues. Looked up from germline, CDR1 is SGHAT and CDR2 is FQNNGV.

The chain couples TRBV11-2 to TRBJ1-2; 10 positions agree with TRBD1. This TCR derives from a woman aged 45 to 65 in good health and CMV-seropositive. The sample comprised PBMCs. The CDR3, as DNA: TGTGCCAGCAGCTTAGATCGGGGGAAGGCGGGGACAGGGGAACCCTATGGCTACACCTTC. Protein: CASSLDRGKAGTGEPYGYTF.